This T cell receptor (beta chain) is from a study of shared clonotypes between healthy human individuals. The authors divided CD4+ cells into CD45RA+ naive and CD45RA-negative memory subsets. Produced via immunoSEQ multiplex PCR; TCRdb's table is partial and in-frame only. This table holds roughly 1,500,000 clones, 95% to 99% found once. With regard to this clone: Antigen unknown.

Whole-study results and caveats: Between a handful of donors, naive CD4 clonotypes were shared at a level of around 4.9%.

This CDR3 is 17 amino acids long. V was trimmed by 2 bases and J by 4 bases, leaving 21 bases between them. The V gene's germline CDR1 is MNHEY and CDR2 SMNVEV (reference sequence). The source of this sequence is a man younger than 45 in good health. What was sequenced was naive CD4+ T cells sorted from blood. The subset: CD45RA+ positively selected. J is TRBJ2-7 and V is TRBV27; D gene unclear. The CDR3 spells CASSLKTQSPRPYEQYF. CDR3 coding DNA: TGTGCCAGCAGTTTAAAAACCCAGAGCCCCAGGCCTTACGAGCAGTACTTC.